This TCR beta chain was sequenced during a study of blood T cell repertoires in COVID-19. Overall study context: The analysed material was cDNA or gDNA that came from T cells, B-cell-depleted T cells, or PBMCs.

Participants were aged about 18 to 100 years from some 24 US areas. Some clones are missing from TCRdb's copy, which holds only in-frame ones; the method was immunoSEQ multiplex PCR. The sample holds a few hundred thousand clones, approximately 84% seen once. The receptor was derived from a man aged 25-45 years who had recovered from COVID-19. Sample: PBMCs or T cells enriched from blood (not recorded which).

The CDR3 coding sequence is TGCGCCAGCAGCGAAGTGGGACAGAGGAACACTGAAGCTTTCTTT. Protein sequence: CASSEVGQRNTEAFF. J is TRBJ1-1 and V is TRBV4-1, with 7 nucleotides matching TRBD1. Unmatched junction bases numbered 7, after V lost 5 bases and J lost 1 base. The CDR3 consists of 15 residues. CDR1 MGHRA and CDR2 YSYEKL come from the germline V gene.